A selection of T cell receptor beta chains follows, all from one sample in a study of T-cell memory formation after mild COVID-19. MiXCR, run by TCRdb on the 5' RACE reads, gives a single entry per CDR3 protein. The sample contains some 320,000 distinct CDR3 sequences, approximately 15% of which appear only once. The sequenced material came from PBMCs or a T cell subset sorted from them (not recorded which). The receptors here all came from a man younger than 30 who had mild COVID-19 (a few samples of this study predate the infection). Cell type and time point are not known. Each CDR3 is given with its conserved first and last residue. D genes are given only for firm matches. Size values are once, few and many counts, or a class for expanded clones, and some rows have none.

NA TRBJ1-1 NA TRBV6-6 TGTGCCAGCAGTTACTCTGGCCTAAACACTGAAGCTTTCTTT CASSYSGLNTEAFF
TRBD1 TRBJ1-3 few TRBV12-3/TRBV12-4 TGTGCCAGCAGTTCCGGGACAGGGGGTCCTGGAAACACCATATATTTT CASSSGTGGPGNTIYF
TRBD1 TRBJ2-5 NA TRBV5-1 TGCGCCAGCAGACAGACAGGGCAAGAGACCCAGTACTTC CASRQTGQETQYF
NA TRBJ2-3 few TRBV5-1 TGCGCCAGCAGCGGCGGGCGGAGCGGCACAGATACGCAGTATTTT CASSGGRSGTDTQYF
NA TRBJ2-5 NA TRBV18 TGTGCCAGCTCACCCACAGGGGAGGTAAAGACCCAGTACTTC CASSPTGEVKTQYF
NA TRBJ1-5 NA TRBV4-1 TGCGCCAGCAGCCAAGAGGGGGCTGGGTTTCAGCCCCAGCATTTT CASSQEGAGFQPQHF
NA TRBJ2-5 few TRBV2 TGTGCCAGCAGTGTAGGGTCGGGGTACGAAGAGACCCAGTACTTC CASSVGSGYEETQYF
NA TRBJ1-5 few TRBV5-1 TGCGCCAGCAGCTTGGTACCTGGGGGCAATCAGCCCCAGCATTTT CASSLVPGGNQPQHF
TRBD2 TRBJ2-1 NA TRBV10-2 TGCGCCAGCAGGCAAAGCGGGGGGGCCAATGAGCAGTTCTTC CASRQSGGANEQFF
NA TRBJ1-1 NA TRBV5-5 TGTGCCAGCAGCTTTGGGGTGGTTACATCTGAAGCTTTCTTT CASSFGVVTSEAFF
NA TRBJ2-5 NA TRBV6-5 TGTGTCATAGTCCGCCAAGAGACCCAGTACTTC CVIVRQETQYF
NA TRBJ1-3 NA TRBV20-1 TGCAGTGCTCGACAGGAGTCCTCTGGAAACACCATATATTTT CSARQESSGNTIYF
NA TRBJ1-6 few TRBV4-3 TGCGCCAGCAGCCGTCGCCGGGACCGAATATATAGTCCCCTCCACTTT CASSRRRDRIYSPLHF
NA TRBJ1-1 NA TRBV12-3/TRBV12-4 TGTGCCAGCACCTTCGCACCGACAGACCCGAACACTGAAGCTTTCTTT CASTFAPTDPNTEAFF
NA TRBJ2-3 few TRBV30 TGTGCCTGGAGTCTGGTGGGGGGTAGCACAGATACGCAGTATTTT CAWSLVGGSTDTQYF
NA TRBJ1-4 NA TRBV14 TGTGCCAGCAGCCGAGACGGGTATCTGGCCGATTTT CASSRDGYLADF
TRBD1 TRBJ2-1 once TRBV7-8 TGTGCCAGCAGCCGTCCCGACAGGGTGCACAATGAGCAGTTCTTC CASSRPDRVHNEQFF
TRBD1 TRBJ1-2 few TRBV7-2 TGTGCCAGCACCCAGGGGGACTACAATGGCTACACCTTC CASTQGDYNGYTF
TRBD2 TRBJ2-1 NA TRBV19 TGTGCCAGTAGTATTGTAGCGGGGTACAATGAGCAGTTCTTC CASSIVAGYNEQFF
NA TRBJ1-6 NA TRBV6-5 TGTGCCAGCAGTAAGAAACAGGGAAATATTTCACCCCTCCACTTT CASSKKQGNISPLHF
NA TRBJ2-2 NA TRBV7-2 TGTGCCAGCAGCTTAGGATCCCGGGACGGCACCGGGGAGCTGTTTTTT CASSLGSRDGTGELFF
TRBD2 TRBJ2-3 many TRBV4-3 TGCGCCAGCAGCCAACAGCGGGGGGGGATCACAGATACGCAGTATTTT CASSQQRGGITDTQYF
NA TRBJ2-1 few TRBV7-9 TGTGCCAGCAGCTCACTCCCCAATGAGCAGTTCTTC CASSSLPNEQFF
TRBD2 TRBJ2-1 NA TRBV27 TGTGCCAGTGGACTAGCGGGGGCCCTCAATGAGCAGTTCTTC CASGLAGALNEQFF
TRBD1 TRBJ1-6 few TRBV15 TGTGCCACCAGCAGAGATATCGGGACAGGGGGAAATTCACCCCTCCACTTT CATSRDIGTGGNSPLHF
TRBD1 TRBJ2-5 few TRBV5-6 TGTGCCAGCAGCCGACAGGGCCCGGAGACCCAGTACTTC CASSRQGPETQYF
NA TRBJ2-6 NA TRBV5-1 TGCGCCAGCAGGAGTCTGGGGGCAGGAGGGGCCAACGTCCTGACTTTC CASRSLGAGGANVLTF
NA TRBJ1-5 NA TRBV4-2 TGTGCCAGCAGCCAAAGAGGAAGCAATCAGCCCCAGCATTTT CASSQRGSNQPQHF
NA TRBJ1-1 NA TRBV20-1 TGCAGTGCTAGCGGTACTTACACTGAAGCTTTCTTT CSASGTYTEAFF
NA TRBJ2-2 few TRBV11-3 TGTGCCAGCAGCCCGTCGCATACACAAACCGGGGAGCTGTTTTTT CASSPSHTQTGELFF
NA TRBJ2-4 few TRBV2 TGTGCCAGCGGGGGGCCGGCCAAAAACATTCAGTACTTC CASGGPAKNIQYF
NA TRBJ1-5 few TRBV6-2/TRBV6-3 TGTGCCAGCAGTAGCAGGGACCCCAATCAGCCCCAGCATTTT CASSSRDPNQPQHF
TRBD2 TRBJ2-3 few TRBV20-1 TGCAGTGCTAGCCGACTAGCGGGCACAGATACGCAGTATTTT CSASRLAGTDTQYF
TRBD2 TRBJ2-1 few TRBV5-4 TGTGCCAGCAGCCCGGGACTAGCGATACTAAATGAGCAGTTCTTC CASSPGLAILNEQFF
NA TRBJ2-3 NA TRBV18 TGTGCCAGCTCACCGGCGGGGGCTGGATACACAGATACGCAGTATTTT CASSPAGAGYTDTQYF
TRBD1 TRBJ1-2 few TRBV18 TGTGCCAGCTCACCCGGGACAGCCCCCGAGGATGGCTACACCTTC CASSPGTAPEDGYTF
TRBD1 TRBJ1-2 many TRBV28 TGTGCCAGCAGGCAGACAGGGGGCCATGGCTACACCTTC CASRQTGGHGYTF
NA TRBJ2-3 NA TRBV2 TGTGCCAGCATCCGACAGTCAGATACGCAGTATTTT CASIRQSDTQYF
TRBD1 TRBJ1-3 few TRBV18 TGTGCCAGCTCAGTGGGACAGGGAGTTGGAAACACCATATATTTT CASSVGQGVGNTIYF
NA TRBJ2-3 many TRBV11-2 TGTGCCAGCAGCACAAGAGTGGATACGCAGTATTTT CASSTRVDTQYF
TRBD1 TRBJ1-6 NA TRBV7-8 TGTGCCAGCAGCGGGTTCGACAGGGGAAATTCACCCCTCCACTTT CASSGFDRGNSPLHF
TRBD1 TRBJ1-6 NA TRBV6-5 TGTGCCAGCAGTTGGACAGGGGAAAATTCACCCCTCCACTTT CASSWTGENSPLHF
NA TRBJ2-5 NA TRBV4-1 TGCGCCAGCAGCCAAGGGCCAACGGCGGAGACCCAGTACTTC CASSQGPTAETQYF
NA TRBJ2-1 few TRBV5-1 TGCGCCAGCAGCCCCCTATGGAATGGCGATGAGCAGTTCTTC CASSPLWNGDEQFF
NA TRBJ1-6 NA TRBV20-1 TGCAGTGCTAGAGATCATGGGCATAATTCACCCCTCCACTTT CSARDHGHNSPLHF
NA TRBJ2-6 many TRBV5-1 TGCGCCAGCAGCTTTGGAGACCGCTCTGGGGCCAACGTCCTGACTTTC CASSFGDRSGANVLTF